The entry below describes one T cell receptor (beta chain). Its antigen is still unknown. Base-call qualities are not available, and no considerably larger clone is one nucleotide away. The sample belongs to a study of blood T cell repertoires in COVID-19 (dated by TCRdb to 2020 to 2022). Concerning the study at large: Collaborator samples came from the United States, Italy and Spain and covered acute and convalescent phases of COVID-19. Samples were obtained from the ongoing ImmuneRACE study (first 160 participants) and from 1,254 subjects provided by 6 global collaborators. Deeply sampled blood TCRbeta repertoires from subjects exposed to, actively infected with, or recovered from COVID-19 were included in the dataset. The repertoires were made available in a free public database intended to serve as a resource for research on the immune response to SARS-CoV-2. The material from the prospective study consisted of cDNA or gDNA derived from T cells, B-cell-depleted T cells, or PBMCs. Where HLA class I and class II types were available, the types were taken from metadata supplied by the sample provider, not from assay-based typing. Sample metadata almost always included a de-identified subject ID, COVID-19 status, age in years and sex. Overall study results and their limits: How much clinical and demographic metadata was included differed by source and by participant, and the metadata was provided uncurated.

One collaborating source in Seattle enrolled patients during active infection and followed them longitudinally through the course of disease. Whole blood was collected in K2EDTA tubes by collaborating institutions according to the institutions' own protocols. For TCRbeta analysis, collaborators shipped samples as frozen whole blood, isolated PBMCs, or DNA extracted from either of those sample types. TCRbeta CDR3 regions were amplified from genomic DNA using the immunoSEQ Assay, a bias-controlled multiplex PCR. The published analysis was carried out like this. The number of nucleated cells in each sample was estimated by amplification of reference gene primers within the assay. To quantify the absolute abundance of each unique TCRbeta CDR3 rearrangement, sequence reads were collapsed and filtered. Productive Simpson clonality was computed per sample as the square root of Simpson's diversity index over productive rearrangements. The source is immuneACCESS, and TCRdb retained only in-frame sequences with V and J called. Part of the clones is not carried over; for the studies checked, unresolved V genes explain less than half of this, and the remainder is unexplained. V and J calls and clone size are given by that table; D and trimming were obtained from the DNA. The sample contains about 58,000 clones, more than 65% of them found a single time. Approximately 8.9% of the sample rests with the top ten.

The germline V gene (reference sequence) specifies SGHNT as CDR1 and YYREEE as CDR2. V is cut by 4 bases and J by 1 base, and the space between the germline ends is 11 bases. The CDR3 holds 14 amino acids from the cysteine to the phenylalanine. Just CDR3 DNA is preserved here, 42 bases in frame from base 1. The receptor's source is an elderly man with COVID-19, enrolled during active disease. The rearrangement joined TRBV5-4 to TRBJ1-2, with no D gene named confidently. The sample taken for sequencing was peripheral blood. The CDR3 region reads CASSRERLNYGYTF. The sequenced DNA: TGTGCCAGCAGCCGTGAGCGGCTTAACTATGGCTACACCTTC.